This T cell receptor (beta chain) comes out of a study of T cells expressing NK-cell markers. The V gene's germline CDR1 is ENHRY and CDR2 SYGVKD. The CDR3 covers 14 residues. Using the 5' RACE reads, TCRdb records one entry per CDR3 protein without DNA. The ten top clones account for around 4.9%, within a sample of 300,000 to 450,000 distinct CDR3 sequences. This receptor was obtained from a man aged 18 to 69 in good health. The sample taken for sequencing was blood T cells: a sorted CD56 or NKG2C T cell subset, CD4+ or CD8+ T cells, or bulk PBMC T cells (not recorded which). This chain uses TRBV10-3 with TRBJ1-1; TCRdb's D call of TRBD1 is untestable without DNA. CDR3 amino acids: CARDRDRPNTEAFF.